This paragraph covers one T cell receptor (beta chain) sequence. Its target is not known. CDR1 MNHEY and CDR2 SMNVEV come from the germline V gene (reference sequence). The V and J ends lost 6 bases and 0 bases respectively, with 11 bases between them. This CDR3 has 14 amino acids. The sample originates from a study of cytomegalovirus exposure and HLA in healthy donors. Broader study findings: As a later analysis revealed, the rate of TCR association differed by HLA locus, with DRB1 most and HLA-C fewest. According to reports, the classifier identified cytomegalovirus status with high specificity and sensitivity. Of the V segments, some could not be distinguished, including TRBV6-2 and TRBV6-3, and were excluded.

Amplification used 60 Vbeta primers and 13 Jbeta primers. Method: immunoSEQ multiplex PCR; TCRdb's copy keeps in-frame clones and lacks some. The table has about 160,000 clones, approximately 80% seen once. This chain uses TRBV27 with TRBJ1-2; TRBD1 might be the D (5 bases). Sequencing was carried out using PBMCs. The receptor's source is a woman aged 18-29 years in good health and CMV-seronegative. The CDR3 region is CASRPTGTNYGYTF. The CDR3 DNA sequence: TGTGCCAGCAGACCAACAGGAACTAACTATGGCTACACCTTC.